This paragraph reports one TCR beta chain. Germline CDR1 LGHDT, CDR2 YNNKEL (reference sequence). This CDR3 has 14 residues. V shed 4 bases, J shed 2 bases, and the junction held 2 bases outside the gene matches. The data belong to a study of blood T cell repertoires in COVID-19. TCRdb's copy holds only in-frame clones and misses some; the assay was immunoSEQ multiplex PCR. This sample has 190,000 or so clones; more than 70% occur once, and the top ten carry roughly 8.7%. Sequences were obtained from PBMCs or T cells enriched from blood (not recorded which). The source is a woman aged 30 to 39 who had recovered from COVID-19. The rearrangement uses TRBV3-1 (or the pseudogene TRBV3-2) and TRBJ1-3; 7 bases map to TRBD1. CDR3 in amino acids: CASSLTGAGNTIYF. CDR3 nucleotide sequence: TGTGCCAGCAGCCTTACAGGGGCTGGAAACACCATATATTTT.